This T cell receptor (beta chain) comes out of a study of cytomegalovirus exposure and HLA in healthy donors. General study results and limits: A later analysis linked a missense variant in DCLRE1C to the trimming of TCR beta V and J genes. As was reported, the classifier diagnosed cytomegalovirus status with high specificity and sensitivity. Later work found that TCR association rates differed between HLA loci; DRB1 had the most and HLA-C the fewest. There were reportedly fewer N-insertions in an Asian-associated ancestry cluster than the approximately 600-donor mean, in a later analysis.

Primers: 60 Vbeta forward and 13 Jbeta reverse. TCRdb keeps only in-frame clones here, not all; method: immunoSEQ multiplex PCR. Of some 120,000 clones in the sample, 73% are singletons; the top ten hold over 3.5%. A few counts support this clone. Its antigen is unidentified. Sequenced sample: PBMCs. The receptor was derived from a woman in her 40s in good health and CMV-seronegative.

The CDR3 here is CASSDLQSSGIEGEQFF. DNA for the CDR3: TGTGCCAGCAGTGACCTCCAATCTAGCGGGATAGAGGGAGAGCAGTTCTTC. The chain carries TRBV27 and TRBJ2-1; 9 bases line up with TRBD2. The CDR3 contains 17 residues. The V gene end was trimmed by 5 bases and the J gene end by 10 bases; junction bases not matched to a gene: 18. The germline CDR1 and CDR2 sequences are MNHEY and SMNVEV (reference sequence).